The text below deals with one T cell receptor beta chain. Repertoires were generated with immunoSEQ multiplex PCR, while TCRdb's copy carries only in-frame clones and drops some. The sample contains under 300,000 clones, around 80% of which appear only once. The data were obtained in a study of blood T cell repertoires in COVID-19. Germline lookup yields CDR1 SGHTS and CDR2 YDEGEE. V dropped 3 bases and J dropped 1 base, with 10 bases sitting between them. This CDR3 is 14 amino acids long. The clonotype was recovered from a woman aged 18-30 years with acute or convalescent COVID-19. Sequenced: peripheral blood. This chain connects TRBV5-8 to TRBJ1-1; no clear D gene. Here the CDR3 reads CASSWGERNTEAFF. CDR3 coding DNA: TGTGCCAGCAGCTGGGGAGAAAGGAACACTGAAGCTTTCTTT.